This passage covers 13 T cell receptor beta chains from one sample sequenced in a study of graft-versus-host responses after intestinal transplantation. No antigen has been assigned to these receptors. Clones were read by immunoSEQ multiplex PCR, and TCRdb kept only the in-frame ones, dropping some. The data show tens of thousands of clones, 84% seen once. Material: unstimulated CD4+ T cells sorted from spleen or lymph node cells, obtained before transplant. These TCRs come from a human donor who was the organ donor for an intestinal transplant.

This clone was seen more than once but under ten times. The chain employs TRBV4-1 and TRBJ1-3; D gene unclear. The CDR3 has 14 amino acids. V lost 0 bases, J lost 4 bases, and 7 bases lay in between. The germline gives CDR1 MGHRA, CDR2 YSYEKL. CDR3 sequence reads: CASSQEGRGNTIYF. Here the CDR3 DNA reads TGCGCCAGCAGCCAAGAAGGGAGAGGAAACACCATATATTTT.

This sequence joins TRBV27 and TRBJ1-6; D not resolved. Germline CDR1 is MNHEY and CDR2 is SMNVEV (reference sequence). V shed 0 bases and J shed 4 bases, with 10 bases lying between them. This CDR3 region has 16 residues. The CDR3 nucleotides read TGTGCCAGCAGTTTATCTTTACGGTCGTATAATTCACCCCTCCACTTT. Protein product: CASSLSLRSYNSPLHF.

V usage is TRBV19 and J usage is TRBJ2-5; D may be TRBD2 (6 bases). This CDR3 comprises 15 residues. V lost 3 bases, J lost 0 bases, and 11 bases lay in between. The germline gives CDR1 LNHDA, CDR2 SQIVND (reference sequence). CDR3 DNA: TGTGCCAGTAGTATGCGGGGCCGGTACCAAGAGACCCAGTACTTC. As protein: CASSMRGRYQETQYF. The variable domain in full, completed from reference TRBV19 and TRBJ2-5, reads DGGITQSPKYLFRKEGQNVTLSCEQNLNHDAMYWYRQDPGQGLRLIYYSQIVNDFQKGDIAEGYSVSREKKESFPLTVTSAQKNPTAFYLCASSMRGRYQETQYFGPGTRLLVL.

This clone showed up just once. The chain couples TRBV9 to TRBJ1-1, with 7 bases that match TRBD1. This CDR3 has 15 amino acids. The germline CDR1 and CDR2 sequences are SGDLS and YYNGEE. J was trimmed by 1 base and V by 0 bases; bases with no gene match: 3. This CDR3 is CASSVETGPNTEAFF. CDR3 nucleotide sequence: TGTGCCAGCAGCGTAGAGACAGGGCCGAACACTGAAGCTTTCTTT.

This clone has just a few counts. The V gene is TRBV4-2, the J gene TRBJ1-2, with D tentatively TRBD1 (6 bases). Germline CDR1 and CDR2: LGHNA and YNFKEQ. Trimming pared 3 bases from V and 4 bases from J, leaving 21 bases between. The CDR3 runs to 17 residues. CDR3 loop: CASSQLGQSGGSYGYTF. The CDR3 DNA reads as TGTGCCAGCAGCCAGCTCGGTCAAAGCGGGGGCTCCTATGGCTACACCTTC.

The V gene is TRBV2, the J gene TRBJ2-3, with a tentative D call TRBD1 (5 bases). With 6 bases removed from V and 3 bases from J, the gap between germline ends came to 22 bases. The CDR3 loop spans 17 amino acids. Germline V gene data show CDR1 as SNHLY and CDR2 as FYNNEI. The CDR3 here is CASSHPLGAGGTDTQYF. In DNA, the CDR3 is TGTGCCAGCAGCCACCCCCTTGGGGCAGGTGGGACAGATACGCAGTATTTT.

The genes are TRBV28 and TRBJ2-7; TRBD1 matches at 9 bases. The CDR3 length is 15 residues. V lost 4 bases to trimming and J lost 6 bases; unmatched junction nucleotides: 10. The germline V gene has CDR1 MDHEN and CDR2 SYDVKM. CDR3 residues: CASSSLPGQGSEQYV. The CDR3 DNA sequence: TGTGCCAGCAGTTCCCTACCGGGACAGGGCAGCGAGCAGTACGTC.

DNA of the CDR3: TGTGCCAGCAGTTTAGGGGGGGCTGGGGTCCGCGAGACCCAGTACTTC. It yields the protein CASSLGGAGVRETQYF. The V and J genes are TRBV28 and TRBJ2-5; D is possibly TRBD2 (7 bases). The CDR3 runs 16 residues. Germline V gene sequence: CDR1 MDHEN, CDR2 SYDVKM. V lost 2 bases and J 5 bases, leaving 18 bases between the germline ends.

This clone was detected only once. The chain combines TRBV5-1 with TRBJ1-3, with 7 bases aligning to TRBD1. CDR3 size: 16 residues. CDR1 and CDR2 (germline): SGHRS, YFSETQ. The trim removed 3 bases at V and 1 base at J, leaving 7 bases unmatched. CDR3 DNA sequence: TGCGCCAGCAGCTCCGGACGGGACAGATCTGGAAACACCATATATTTT. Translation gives CASSSGRDRSGNTIYF.

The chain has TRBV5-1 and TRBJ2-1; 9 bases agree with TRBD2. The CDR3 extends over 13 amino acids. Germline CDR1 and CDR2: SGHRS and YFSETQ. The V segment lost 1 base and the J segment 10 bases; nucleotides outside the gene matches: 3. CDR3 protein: CASSLSGGNEQFF. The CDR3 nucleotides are TGCGCCAGCAGCTTGAGCGGGGGGAACGAGCAGTTCTTC.

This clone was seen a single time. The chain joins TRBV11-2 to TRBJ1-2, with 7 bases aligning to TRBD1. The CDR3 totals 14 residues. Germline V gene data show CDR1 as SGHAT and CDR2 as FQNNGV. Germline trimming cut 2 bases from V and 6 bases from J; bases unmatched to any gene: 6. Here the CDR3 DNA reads TGTGCCAGCAGCTTATCCGCAGGGGGTAATGGCTACACCTTC. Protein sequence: CASSLSAGGNGYTF. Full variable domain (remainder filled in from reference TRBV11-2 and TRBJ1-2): EAGVAQSPRYKIIEKRQSVAFWCNPISGHATLYWYQQILGQGPKLLIQFQNNGVVDDSQLPKDRFSAERLKGVDSTLKIQPAKLEDSAVYLCASSLSAGGNGYTFGSGTRLTVV.

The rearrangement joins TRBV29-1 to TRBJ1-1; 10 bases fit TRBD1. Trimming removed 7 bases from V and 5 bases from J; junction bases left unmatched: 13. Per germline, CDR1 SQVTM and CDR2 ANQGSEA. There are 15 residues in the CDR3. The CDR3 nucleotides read TGCAGCGCCCGGGGGGGGGACAGGGGAAAAACTGAAGCTTTCTTT. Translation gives CSARGGDRGKTEAFF.

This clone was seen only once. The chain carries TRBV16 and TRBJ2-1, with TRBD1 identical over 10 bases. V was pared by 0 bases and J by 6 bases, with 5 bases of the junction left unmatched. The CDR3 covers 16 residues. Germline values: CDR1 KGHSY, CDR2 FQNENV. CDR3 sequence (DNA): TGTGCCAGCAGCCAATCTTCGACAGGGGGCTTCAATGAGCAGTTCTTC. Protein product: CASSQSSTGGFNEQFF.